Below, one T cell receptor beta chain is given with its context. These data belong to a study of T-cell memory formation after mild COVID-19. The CDR3 loop spans 15 amino acids. The V gene lost 2 bases and the J gene lost 4 bases, with 12 bases spanning the gap. Germline CDR1 reads KGHSH; CDR2 reads LQKENI. TCRdb recomputed calls from the 5' RACE reads with MiXCR, one row per CDR3 protein. The data show more than 300,000 distinct CDR3 sequences, around a fifth seen once. This clonotype originated in a man between 18 and 35 years old who had mild COVID-19 (a few samples of this study predate the infection). Cell type and time point are not known. Sequenced: PBMCs or a T cell subset sorted from them (not recorded which). V gene TRBV18 combines with J gene TRBJ1-3, with D perhaps TRBD1 (5 bases). This CDR3 is CASSPGSQVGNTIYF. The CDR3, as DNA: TGTGCCAGCTCACCAGGTTCACAGGTCGGAAACACCATATATTTT. The whole variable domain, remainder taken from reference TRBV18 and TRBJ1-3, is NAGVMQNPRHLVRRRGQEARLRCSPMKGHSHVYWYRQLPEEGLKFMVYLQKENIIDESGMPKERFSAEFPKEGPSILRIQQVVRGDSAAYFCASSPGSQVGNTIYFGEGSWLTVV.